This T cell receptor (beta chain) is from a study of identical twins (dated by TCRdb to between 2015 and 2016). In the study overall: To test whether fetal clonotypes persist, this study deep-sequenced TCR alpha and beta repertoires from monozygotic twins, from unrelated adults of various ages, and from cord blood. Replicate twin experiments were performed at different times using different library preparation protocols to rule out contamination. The study at large found these results: Compared with coincidental sharing between unrelated individuals, an excess of low generation-probability sequences was observed among out-of-frame TCR alpha sequences shared between twins. Abundant cord blood beta clonotypes carried fewer insertions; young adult naive repertoires showed a weaker similar trend, while memory repertoires showed none. Because the same donors could not be followed over many years, the conclusions relied on cross-sectional statistical analysis. Invariant T cells such as MAIT and iNKT could partly confound zero-insertion analyses, although diverse VJ usage argued against such confounding for most clonotypes. In monozygotic twins, recombination models systematically underestimated out-of-frame TCR alpha sharing, but the models matched the sharing seen between unrelated individuals. Excess twin sharing in beta out-of-frame sequences was weaker because fewer shared sequences lowered the signal-to-noise ratio.

The library was built by means of 5' RACE. Sequencing was performed on an Illumina HiSeq 2000. Template switching introduced a universal primer binding site; the final cDNA contained a unique molecular identifier, enabling accurate counting of TCR cDNA molecules. Specific primers in the conserved constant-segment region were used to synthesize first-strand cDNA for the TCR alpha and beta chains. To control for contamination, each cDNA library was double barcoded with a SMART-Mk sample barcode plus Illumina barcodes. Two successive PCR steps introduced TruSeq adapter sequences along with Illumina sample barcodes. TCR alpha and beta cDNA libraries were sequenced on the Illumina HiSeq platform with custom primers. The authors processed their data as follows. MiGEC processed the raw reads to extract unique molecular identifiers, while MiXCR was used to determine the CDR3 positions. For each individual, recombination models were inferred using an EM algorithm with the repgenHMM and IGoR tools. The analysis of shared clonotypes was done with the tcR package in R, with sharing normalized by the product of cloneset sizes. To study raw recombination free of thymic and clonal selection effects, out-of-frame nonproductive sequences were analyzed. Using fastp at Q25 and MiXCR, TCRdb reprocessed the public reads and kept productive beta chains. Rows merge per CDR3 protein into single entries with the most common DNA and genes. TCRdb, not the authors, supplied the V and J calls. Present in this sample are under 1 million distinct CDR3 sequences, about 12% of which were seen just once. Roughly 1.5% of the sample is in the top ten clones.

This clonotype was observed a few times. The specificity of this receptor is unknown. No clone much larger than this one lies a single base away; base qualities are absent. Only healthy Caucasian donors were included. The twin cohort consisted of three pairs of female monozygotic twins, all aged roughly 18 to 30 years. Peripheral blood mononuclear cells were the source from which RNA for the TCR libraries was isolated. From cysteine to phenylalanine, the CDR3 is 14 amino acids long. Only the CDR3 DNA stays, 42 bases, in frame from base 1. Unmatched junction bases come to 13, with V trimmed by 7 bases and J by 8 bases. The germline V gene sets CDR1 to SQVTM and CDR2 to ANQGSEA. These sequences were also reported in another study, on yellow fever vaccine responses in identical twins. The second paper further reports: The T cell response to vaccination in identical twins was reported by the authors to appear partly convergent and partly personalized. The study precisely tracked vaccine-responding T cell clones in identical twins.

This TCR came from a woman aged 18-29 years in good health. The sequenced sample consisted of PBMCs. The V and J genes are TRBV29-1 and TRBJ1-2; TRBD1 agrees with 10 junctional bases. CDR3 reads: CSATPGQGMRGYTF. Here is the DNA: TGCAGCGCCACACCGGGACAGGGGATGAGGGGCTACACCTTC.